Shown below are 6 T cell receptor beta chains from a single sample sequenced in a study of blood T cell repertoires in COVID-19. The data were produced by immunoSEQ multiplex PCR, yet TCRdb's version contains in-frame clones alone and is incomplete. The sample has 200,000 to 300,000 clones; approximately 88% are singletons. The sample consisted of peripheral blood. The receptor source for this set is a man aged 35-49 years with acute or convalescent COVID-19.

J is TRBJ1-5 and V is TRBV6-5; perhaps TRBD1 as D (5 bases). The CDR3 spans 13 residues. V lost 5 bases and J lost 5, with 10 bases in between. In germline, CDR1 is MNHEY, CDR2 SVGAGI. The CDR3 reads CASSTSGHQPQHF. DNA for the CDR3: TGTGCCAGCAGTACGTCAGGGCATCAGCCCCAGCATTTT.

The rearrangement links TRBV7-7 to TRBJ2-2; TRBD2 matches 12 bases. V trimming: 5 bases; J trimming: 1 base; junction bases outside the gene matches: 2. Germline CDR1 and CDR2: SSHAT and FNYEAQ (reference sequence). The CDR3 extends over 16 amino acids. The CDR3 DNA is TGTGCCAGCAGCCAACTAGCGGGAGGGAACACCGGGGAGCTGTTTTTT. This sequence encodes CASSQLAGGNTGELFF.

This sequence joins TRBV5-4 and TRBJ2-7, with D perhaps TRBD2 (5 bases). The CDR3 has 16 amino acids. The germline V gene encodes CDR1 SGHNT and CDR2 YYREEE (reference sequence). Deletions cut 3 bases from V and 0 bases from J, with 16 bases between. As DNA, the CDR3 is TGTGCCAGCAGCTACGGGCGGGCCTCAAGCTCCTACGAGCAGTACTTC. This sequence encodes CASSYGRASSSYEQYF.

The V gene is TRBV30, the J gene TRBJ2-1; TRBD1 might be the D (5 bases). The CDR3 extends over 14 amino acids. CDR1 GTSNPN and CDR2 SVGIG come from the germline V gene (reference sequence). Trimming stripped 2 bases from V and 1 base from J, with 9 bases between. The DNA for the CDR3 is TGTGCCTGGAGTCAGGGCCTATCCTACAATGAGCAGTTCTTC. This sequence encodes CAWSQGLSYNEQFF.

This clone was seen only a few times. The chain is built from TRBV21-1 and TRBJ2-1; the table calls TRBD2, which could not be checked here. TRBV21-1 is described as a pseudogene. This CDR3 is 16 amino acids long. CDR3 bases: TGTGCCAGCAGCTTGAAAATAGCGGCCTCCTACAATGAGCAGTTCTTC. Translated, it gives CASSLKIAASYNEQFF.

V and J are TRBV6-5 and TRBJ1-6, with 7 nucleotides matching TRBD1. The trim removed 6 bases at V and 8 bases at J, leaving 4 bases unmatched. The germline gives CDR1 MNHEY, CDR2 SVGAGI. The CDR3 length is 13 residues. CDR3 region: CASRRGLDSPLHF. Here the CDR3 DNA reads TGTGCCAGCAGGAGGGGGCTAGATTCACCCCTCCACTTT.